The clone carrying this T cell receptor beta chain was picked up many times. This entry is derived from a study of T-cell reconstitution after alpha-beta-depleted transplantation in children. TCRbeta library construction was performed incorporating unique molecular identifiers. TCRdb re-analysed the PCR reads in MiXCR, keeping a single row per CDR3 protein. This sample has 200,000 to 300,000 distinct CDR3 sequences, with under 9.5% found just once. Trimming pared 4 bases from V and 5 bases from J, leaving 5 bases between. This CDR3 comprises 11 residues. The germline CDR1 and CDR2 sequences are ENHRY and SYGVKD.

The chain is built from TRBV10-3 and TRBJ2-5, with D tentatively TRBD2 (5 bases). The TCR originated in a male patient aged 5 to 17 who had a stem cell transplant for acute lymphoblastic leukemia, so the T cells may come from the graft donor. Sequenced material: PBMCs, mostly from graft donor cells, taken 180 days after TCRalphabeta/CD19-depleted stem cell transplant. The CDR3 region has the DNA TGTGCCATCAGTGCGGGGGAGACCCAGTACTTC. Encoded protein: CAISAGETQYF.